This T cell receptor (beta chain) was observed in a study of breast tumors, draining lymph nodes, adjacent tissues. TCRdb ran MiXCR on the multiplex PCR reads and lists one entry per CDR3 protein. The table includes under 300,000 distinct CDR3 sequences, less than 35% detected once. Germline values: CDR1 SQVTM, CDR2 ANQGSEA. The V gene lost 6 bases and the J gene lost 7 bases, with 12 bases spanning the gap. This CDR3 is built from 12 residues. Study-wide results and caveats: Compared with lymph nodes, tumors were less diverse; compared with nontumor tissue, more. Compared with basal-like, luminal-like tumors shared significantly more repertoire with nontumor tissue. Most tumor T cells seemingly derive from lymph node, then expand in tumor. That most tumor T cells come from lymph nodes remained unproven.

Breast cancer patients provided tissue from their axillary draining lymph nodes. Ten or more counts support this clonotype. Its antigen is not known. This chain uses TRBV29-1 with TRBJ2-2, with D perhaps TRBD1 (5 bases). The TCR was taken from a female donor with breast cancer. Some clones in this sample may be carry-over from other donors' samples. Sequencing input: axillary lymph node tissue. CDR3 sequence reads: CSVEKTDGELFF. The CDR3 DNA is TGCAGCGTCGAAAAGACAGACGGGGAGCTGTTTTTT.